A selection of T cell receptor beta chains follows, all from one sample in a study of T cell responses to AZD1222 COVID-19 vaccine. Some clones are missing from TCRdb's copy, which holds only in-frame ones; the method was immunoSEQ multiplex PCR. Among about 100,000 clones listed, 85% to 90% were seen once. Sequenced here: peripheral blood, sampled on day 0 of AZD1222 vaccination. The receptors come from an adult in good health. Both conserved end residues are trimmed from each CDR3.

>TRBV7-2|TRBJ1-2
ASSLNPTRGIGGYT
>TRBV15|TRBJ2-1
ATSRDSGYAVVEQF
>TRBV6-5|TRBJ2-1
ASTPVGANYNEQF
>TRBV18|TRBJ1-5
ASSPSPAQPQH
>TRBV29-1|TRBJ1-2
SVEDMAGSHGYT
>TRBV11-2|TRBJ2-2
ASSFTLGLSTGELF
>TRBV6-2/TRBV6-3|TRBJ1-2
ASSYVQGVNYGYT
>TRBV5-1|TRBJ1-4
ASSLGAATNEKLF
>TRBV5-1|TRBJ1-1
ASSSGEDTEAF
>TRBV28|TRBJ2-3
ASSSFGTDTQY
>TRBV5-1|TRBJ2-1
ASSLASGGYNEQF
>TRBV6-1|TRBJ1-6
ASSEGTGGNSPLH
>TRBV6-1|TRBJ2-7
ASSEGTGGRGSSYEQY
>TRBV4-3|TRBJ2-1
ASSQGLAGEPQF
>TRBV5-1|TRBJ1-3
ASSEQGAVAGNTIY
>TRBV6-5|TRBJ1-6
ASSQSGGNDSPLH
>TRBV7-9|TRBJ2-6
ASSRGVSTGGSGANVLT
>TRBV5-1|TRBJ2-1
ASSPETNRDEQF
>TRBV10-1|TRBJ1-1
ASTNTNTEAF
>TRBV6-2/TRBV6-3|TRBJ2-7
ASSTRQGAKGYEQY
>TRBV2|TRBJ2-1
ASSVGAGAGNEQF
>TRBV27|TRBJ1-3
ASSSHGGDTIY
>TRBV4-1|TRBJ1-5
ASSQFDPFPGSNQPQH
>TRBV5-8|TRBJ2-1
ASTLAGGGYEQF